This TCR beta chain was captured by sequencing in a study of a mutant IDH1 vaccine in newly diagnosed glioma. Turning to the study itself: First vaccine doses came 4-6 weeks after radiotherapy alone, or with temozolomide cycles. Therapy received beforehand was radiotherapy, temozolomide, or both, with most patients given both.

The sample's time point: week 11, during vaccination. Every vaccine dose comprised 300 ug of mutant IDH1 20-mer peptide plus topical imiquimod. With regard to this clone: Its antigen remains unidentified.

Germline values: CDR1 SGHTA, CDR2 FQGNSA. The CDR3 contains 14 residues. Trimming stripped 2 bases from V and 5 bases from J, with 12 bases between. The protocol was immunoSEQ multiplex PCR, while the TCRdb copy is restricted to in-frame clones and leaves out a portion. The repertoire includes 20,000 to 25,000 clones, approximately 70% of them detected once, and 11% sits in the top ten. This material consisted of peripheral blood mononuclear cells (PBMCs), taken from a glioma patient whose treatment included an IDH1 peptide vaccine. The sequence came from a man aged 18 to 30 with glioma. Some clones in this sample may be carry-over from other donors' samples. This sequence joins TRBV7-2 and TRBJ2-5, with D tentatively TRBD2 (6 bases). Written as DNA, the CDR3 is TGTGCCAGCAGCTTAAGCGGACGGGGGGAGACCCAGTACTTC. This translates into CASSLSGRGETQYF.